Below, 32 T cell receptor beta chains from the same sample are listed, as sequenced in a study of identifying expanded T cells in peripheral blood. Libraries were prepared by immunoSEQ multiplex PCR; TCRdb keeps only in-frame clonotypes and omits some of them. The data contain some 100,000 clones, around 85% of them singletons. Sequencing input: blood. These receptors were taken from a person between 18 and 75 years old in good health.

This chain joins TRBV28 and TRBJ2-5; 9 bases align to TRBD2. CDR1 MDHEN and CDR2 SYDVKM come from the germline V gene. This CDR3 is 15 amino acids long. The V segment lost 2 bases and the J segment 5 bases; nucleotides outside the gene matches: 6. In DNA form, the CDR3 reads TGTGCCAGCAGTTTAGCGGGGGGGCCTGGGGAGACCCAGTACTTC. Residues: CASSLAGGPGETQYF. Combining the CDR3 with reference TRBV28 and TRBJ2-5 gives the whole variable domain DVKVTQSSRYLVKRTGEKVFLECVQDMDHENMFWYRQDPGLGLRLIYFSYDVKMKEKGDIPEGYSVSREKKERFSLILESASTNQTSMYLCASSLAGGPGETQYFGPGTRLLVL.

This clone has just one count. The chain joins TRBV28 to TRBJ1-2; D is unresolved. V was clipped by 6 bases and J by 5 bases, with 16 bases between them. Per germline, CDR1 MDHEN and CDR2 SYDVKM. The CDR3 is 14 amino acids. Here the CDR3 DNA reads TGTGCCAGCAGGGACTCGGGCGGGCGTTATGGCTACACCTTC. Translation gives CASRDSGGRYGYTF.

The chain links TRBV5-1 to TRBJ1-5, with D perhaps matching TRBD1 (5 bases). Germline CDR1 is SGHRS and CDR2 is YFSETQ. The V and J ends lost 4 bases and 4 bases respectively, with 12 bases between them. The CDR3 is made up of 14 amino acids. Here the CDR3 reads CASSPGTDNQPQHF. CDR3 nucleotides: TGCGCCAGCAGCCCCGGGACCGATAATCAGCCCCAGCATTTT.

Regarding this clone: One end of the junction does not line up with germline, which may come from a read error. The chain combines TRBV4-2 with TRBJ1-3; 7 positions agree with TRBD1. There are 17 residues in the CDR3. Germline V CDR1 and CDR2: LGHNA, YNFKEQ. Here the CDR3 DNA reads TGTGCCAGCAGCCAGGAGACAGGGTGGTCCGTTGGAGACACCATATATTTT. Protein: CASSQETGWSVGDTIYF.

The CDR3 loop is CASSSIGGTGELFF. CDR3 nucleotides: TGTGCCAGCAGCTCCATCGGGGGGACCGGGGAGCTGTTTTTT. The rearrangement uses TRBV7-2 and TRBJ2-2; 7 bases fit TRBD2. J was trimmed by 5 bases and V by 4 bases; bases with no gene match: 4. CDR1 and CDR2 (germline): SGHTA, FQGNSA. The CDR3 spans 14 residues.

This clone was recorded a few times. This chain's CDR3 is CASSPTEAKNIQYF. The DNA for the CDR3 is TGTGCCAGCAGCCCGACTGAGGCCAAAAACATTCAGTACTTC. The rearrangement joins TRBV7-2 to TRBJ2-4; D is unclear. CDR1 SGHTA and CDR2 FQGNSA come from the germline V gene. Trimming stripped 5 bases from V and 1 base from J, with 9 bases between. The CDR3 has 14 residues.

J is TRBJ1-2 and V is TRBV13; D perhaps matches TRBD1 (5 bases). Trimming removed 5 bases at V and 6 bases at J, with 19 bases between. The CDR3 is made up of 15 amino acids. Germline V gene data show CDR1 as PRHDT and CDR2 as FYEKMQ (reference sequence). The CDR3 region has the DNA TGTGCCAGCAGCCCTGGCCCGCCCGTAGGGGATGGCTACACCTTC. The encoded protein is CASSPGPPVGDGYTF. The complete variable domain, with remaining parts taken from reference TRBV13 and TRBJ1-2, reads AAGVIQSPRHLIKEKRETATLKCYPIPRHDTVYWYQQGPGQDPQFLISFYEKMQSDKGSIPDRFSAQQFSDYHSELNMSSLELGDSALYFCASSPGPPVGDGYTFGSGTRLTVV.

This clone was seen just once. The chain couples TRBV18 to TRBJ1-3; D is ambiguous. Germline V lookup: CDR1 KGHSH, CDR2 LQKENI. The CDR3 is made up of 17 amino acids. V was clipped by 3 bases and J by 0 bases, with 15 bases between them. CDR3 DNA: TGTGCCAGCTCACCCTCGTCGGGAGGGTCCTCTGGAAACACCATATATTTT. Translation gives CASSPSSGGSSGNTIYF.

CDR3 sequence reads: CASSGVGANYGYTF. The CDR3 bases are TGTGCCAGCAGCGGGGTCGGGGCGAACTATGGCTACACCTTC. This chain links TRBV9 with TRBJ1-2, with D maybe TRBD1 (5 bases). This CDR3 region has 14 residues. V was shortened by 3 bases and J by 2 bases, with 11 bases between the two germline ends. Germline CDR1 is SGDLS and CDR2 is YYNGEE.

This chain connects TRBV5-1 to TRBJ1-1; D call uncertain. CDR1 SGHRS and CDR2 YFSETQ come from the germline V gene. CDR3 length: 15 amino acids. Deletions cut 4 bases from V and 1 base from J, with 14 bases between. The CDR3 is CASSLTPPGNTEAFF. DNA for the CDR3: TGCGCCAGCAGCCTCACGCCCCCCGGGAACACTGAAGCTTTCTTT.

The chain combines TRBV4-2 with TRBJ1-5; TRBD1 is a possible D gene (6 bases). Deletions cut 0 bases from V and 2 bases from J, with 11 bases between. CDR1 and CDR2 (germline): LGHNA, YNFKEQ. The CDR3 runs to 16 residues. CDR3 sequence (DNA): TGTGCCAGCAGCCAAGAACAGGGAAGTGGCAATCAGCCCCAGCATTTT. This encodes CASSQEQGSGNQPQHF.

V usage is TRBV27 and J usage is TRBJ1-5, with D maybe TRBD1 (5 bases). Trimming removed 5 bases from V and 2 bases from J, with 16 bases in between. CDR3 size: 16 residues. CDR1 MNHEY and CDR2 SMNVEV come from the germline V gene (reference sequence). The CDR3 region is CASSPRGLGRNQPQHF. As DNA, the CDR3 is TGTGCCAGCAGTCCTCGCGGCCTGGGGCGCAATCAGCCCCAGCATTTT.

The gene calls are TRBV7-9 and TRBJ2-7; D is uncertain. Trimming cost V 1 base and J 4 bases, with 5 bases left between them. CDR3 length: 12 amino acids. CDR1 and CDR2 (germline): SEHNR, FQNEAQ (reference sequence). CDR3 protein: CASSLGRYEQYF. DNA for the CDR3: TGTGCCAGCAGCTTAGGACGGTACGAGCAGTACTTC. The complete variable domain, with remaining parts taken from reference TRBV7-9 and TRBJ2-7, reads DTGVSQNPRHKITKRGQNVTFRCDPISEHNRLYWYRQTLGQGPEFLTYFQNEAQLEKSRLLSDRFSAERPKGSFSTLEIQRTEQGDSAMYLCASSLGRYEQYFGPGTRLTVT.

The genes are TRBV18 and TRBJ2-7; 7 nucleotides align to TRBD1. The germline CDR1 and CDR2 sequences are KGHSH and LQKENI. The CDR3 totals 15 residues. V lost 2 bases to trimming and J lost 3 bases; unmatched junction nucleotides: 7. The chain's CDR3 is CASSPALGGVYEQYF. For the CDR3, the DNA is TGTGCCAGCTCACCAGCCCTAGGGGGCGTCTACGAGCAGTACTTC.

The CDR3 is CASSLSRVWTGSNTGELFF. The CDR3 DNA reads TGTGCCAGCAGCTTGTCGCGCGTGTGGACAGGGTCGAACACCGGGGAGCTGTTTTTT. The rearrangement joins TRBV5-6 to TRBJ2-2; 8 nucleotides align to TRBD1. The CDR3 totals 19 residues. The germline CDR1 and CDR2 sequences are SGHDT and YYEEEE. V shed 1 base, J shed 0 bases, and the junction held 11 bases outside the gene matches.

The chain joins TRBV19 to TRBJ2-7; 7 bases match TRBD2. This CDR3 spans 14 amino acids. Unmatched junction bases numbered 2, after V lost 1 base and J lost 2 bases. CDR1 and CDR2 (germline): LNHDA, SQIVND (reference sequence). The CDR3 sequence is CASSIASGAYEQYF. The DNA of the CDR3 is TGTGCCAGTAGTATAGCGAGCGGGGCCTACGAGCAGTACTTC.

The chain links TRBV5-4 to TRBJ2-5; 9 positions match TRBD2. The length of the CDR3 is 15 residues. The junction had 11 bases not matched to a gene; V was cut back by 7 bases and J by 4 bases. Germline V gene lookup returns CDR1 SGHNT and CDR2 YYREEE (reference sequence). The DNA of the CDR3 is TGTGCCAGCGCGGGCGGGGGGGCCATTGGAGAGACCCAGTACTTC. Translation gives CASAGGGAIGETQYF. Based on the CDR3 plus reference TRBV5-4 and TRBJ2-5, the full variable domain is ETGVTQSPTHLIKTRGQQVTLRCSSQSGHNTVSWYQQALGQGPQFIFQYYREEENGRGNFPPRFSGLQFPNYSSELNVNALELDDSALYLCASAGGGAIGETQYFGPGTRLLVL.

The rearrangement uses TRBV10-1 and TRBJ2-7; 8 positions match TRBD1. Trimming cost V 7 bases and J 1 base; bases outside gene matches: 6. The CDR3 loop spans 14 amino acids. Germline V gene data show CDR1 as WNHNN and CDR2 as SYGVQD (reference sequence). CDR3 residues: CASNLYRGSYEQYF. DNA for the CDR3: TGCGCCAGCAACCTATACAGGGGGTCCTACGAGCAGTACTTC.

The V gene is TRBV6-5, the J gene TRBJ1-2; 8 nucleotides match TRBD1. Germline assignment: CDR1 MNHEY and CDR2 SVGAGI. V shed 5 bases, J shed 4 bases, and the junction held 9 bases outside the gene matches. CDR3 size: 15 residues. The CDR3 is CASSVGQGRSYGYTF. CDR3 nucleotides: TGTGCCAGCAGTGTAGGACAGGGACGGAGCTATGGCTACACCTTC.

The chain is built from TRBV20-1 and TRBJ2-1; no clear D gene. V was trimmed by 1 base and J by 10 bases, leaving 8 bases between them. CDR3 length: 11 residues. Germline V CDR1 and CDR2: DFQATT, SNEGSKA (reference sequence). In DNA form, the CDR3 reads TGCAGTGCTAGAGTCCTATACGAGCAGTTCTTC. Translated: CSARVLYEQFF.

Here the CDR3 DNA reads TGCAGTGCTAGTTTTATGAATGAGCAGTTCTTC. Translated, it gives CSASFMNEQFF. The chain couples TRBV20-1 to TRBJ2-1; no clear D gene. V lost 3 bases and J lost 7, with 7 bases in between. Germline-derived CDR1 and CDR2 are DFQATT and SNEGSKA (reference sequence). This CDR3 region has 11 residues.

The chain joins TRBV7-2 to TRBJ1-6, with D uncertain. There are 15 residues in the CDR3. Trimming left V 5 bases short and J 8 bases short, with 16 bases between. Germline V gene sequence: CDR1 SGHTA, CDR2 FQGNSA. This CDR3 reads CASSPQGSWDSPLHF. The DNA for the CDR3 is TGTGCCAGCAGCCCCCAAGGGTCCTGGGATTCACCCCTCCACTTT.

This clone occurred once. This rearrangement joins TRBV20-1 to TRBJ2-3; D is tentatively TRBD1 or TRBD2 (5 bases each). The CDR3 contains 11 residues. Per the germline V gene, CDR1 is DFQATT and CDR2 is SNEGSKA (reference sequence). Between the trimmed V and J ends, which lost 3 bases and 10 bases, there was a span of 11 bases. CDR3 protein: CSASRDPAQYF. CDR3 DNA sequence: TGCAGTGCTAGCCGGGACCCAGCGCAGTATTTT.

This rearrangement joins TRBV6-5 to TRBJ1-2; 9 nucleotides line up with TRBD1. Germline loops: CDR1 MNHEY, CDR2 SVGAGI. The V and J ends lost 0 bases and 8 bases, in that order; junction bases with no gene match: 4. There are 14 residues in the CDR3. Here the CDR3 DNA reads TGTGCCAGCAGTTACTCGGGACAGGGAGGCGGCTACACCTTC. Amino acid sequence: CASSYSGQGGGYTF.

The genes are TRBV4-2 and TRBJ2-1; 12 nucleotides line up with TRBD2. CDR1 and CDR2 from the germline V gene are LGHNA and YNFKEQ. The V and J ends lost 4 bases and 3 bases, in that order; junction bases with no gene match: 7. This CDR3 has 17 residues. CDR3 protein: CASSPASGGDFYNEQFF. The CDR3 DNA reads as TGTGCCAGCAGCCCCGCTAGCGGGGGGGACTTCTACAATGAGCAGTTCTTC.

The chain combines TRBV6-1 with TRBJ1-4; weak D call: TRBD1 (6 bases). The germline CDR1 and CDR2 sequences are MNHNS and SASEGT. The V end lost 3 bases, the J end lost 4 bases, and 9 bases lay between the germline ends. This CDR3 region has 14 residues. CDR3 region: CASSETGLNEKLFF. CDR3 nucleotide sequence: TGTGCCAGCAGTGAGACAGGACTTAATGAAAAACTGTTTTTT.

This clone was seen a single time. V is TRBV7-8 and J is TRBJ2-7; possible D gene TRBD2, 7 bases. The CDR3 is 15 amino acids. The germline V gene has CDR1 SGHVS and CDR2 FQNEAQ. Trimming took off 5 bases at V and 6 bases at J, with 20 bases between the two ends. CDR3 coding DNA: TGTGCCAGCAGCGTCATGGGGGGCGGGAGACGCGAGCAGTACTTC. It codes for CASSVMGGGRREQYF.

The chain combines TRBV7-9 with TRBJ1-1, with 8 bases lining up with TRBD1. J was trimmed by 3 bases and V by 5 bases; bases with no gene match: 2. The germline V gene encodes CDR1 SEHNR and CDR2 FQNEAQ (reference sequence). The CDR3 spans 13 residues. CDR3 nucleotides: TGTGCCAGCAGCCGGGACAGGTACACTGAAGCTTTCTTT. As protein: CASSRDRYTEAFF.

The chain carries TRBV6-5 and TRBJ1-2; D unclear. Germline-derived CDR1 and CDR2 are MNHEY and SVGAGI. V was cut by 7 bases and J by 2 bases, with 11 bases left in between. The CDR3 has 13 amino acids. The CDR3 DNA is TGTGCCAGCACCCACGGCATAAACTATGGCTACACCTTC. Translated, it gives CASTHGINYGYTF.

The CDR3 reads CASSPTGVYGYTF. CDR3 nucleotides: TGTGCCAGCTCACCGACAGGGGTATATGGCTACACCTTC. V usage is TRBV18 and J usage is TRBJ1-2, with 8 bases identical to TRBD1. This CDR3 is 13 amino acids long. Looked up from germline, CDR1 is KGHSH and CDR2 is LQKENI. V shed 3 bases and J 5 bases; nucleotides not matched to a gene: 2.

This clone was observed a single time. The chain uses TRBV6-5 and TRBJ1-2, with TRBD1 identical over 7 bases. The CDR3 loop spans 15 amino acids. V lost 4 bases, J lost 2 bases, and 7 bases stayed unmatched. The germline V gene encodes CDR1 MNHEY and CDR2 SVGAGI. Written as DNA, the CDR3 is TGTGCCAGCAGTTCTTACCTGACAGGGAACTATGGCTACACCTTC. Translation gives CASSSYLTGNYGYTF.

CDR3 amino acids: CASSESDRGNYGYTF. CDR3 in DNA: TGTGCCAGCAGTGAATCCGACAGGGGGAACTATGGCTACACCTTC. The rearrangement uses TRBV25-1 and TRBJ1-2; the match to TRBD1 covers 9 bases. The length of the CDR3 is 15 residues. Trimming at V came to 1 base and at J to 2 bases, leaving 2 bases not matched to a gene. From germline, CDR1 is MGHDK and CDR2 SYGVNS.